This T cell receptor beta chain is from a study of OX40 agonist ivuxolimab in advanced cancers. Overall study: Patients were treated with ivuxolimab, an agonistic anti-OX40 (CD134) antibody. Among those enrolled, mean age was approximately 62 years (range 23 to 79) and about 79% were male.

Assay: immunoSEQ multiplex PCR; the TCRdb copy retains only in-frame clones and omits some. The top ten hold around a fifth of the sample, which has over 35,000 clones, about 86% seen once. Losses at the gene ends were 7 bases for V and 2 bases for J; bases not matched to a gene: 9. This CDR3 region has 15 residues. CDR1 and CDR2 (germline): MNHEY, SVGAGI. Points from the study as a whole: Some patients who did not respond also had low normalized T-cell clonal expansion. Relative to CD4+ cells, CD8+ T cells on average had more expanded clones.

On this clone: What it binds is unknown.

Source: CD4+ or CD8+ T cells sorted from blood, taken in a trial of the OX40 agonist ivuxolimab. The V gene is TRBV6-5, the J gene TRBJ1-2; 8 bases match TRBD1. This clonotype originated in an adult with an advanced solid tumor such as melanoma, head and neck, liver or kidney cancer. DNA for the CDR3: TGTGCCAGCACCCCAAGGGACAGGCAGAACTATGGCTACACCTTC. Protein: CASTPRDRQNYGYTF.